Detailed here is one T cell receptor beta chain. The target antigen is unknown. Cells designated naive CD8 were CD45RO-negative and were positively selected for CCR7, with terminally differentiated effector memory CD45RA+ cells excluded. All the donors were Caucasian adults who lived in Nashville, Tennessee. This entry comes from a study of shared clonotypes between healthy human individuals. Study-wide results and caveats: It was the non-shared clonotypes that had lower generation probabilities than clonotypes shared by all four donors.

Genomic DNA belonging to each subset was distributed in equal measure over several immunoSEQ plates. TCRdb's copy holds only in-frame clones and misses some; the assay was immunoSEQ multiplex PCR. The sample consists of roughly 2.1 million clones, approximately 94% of them appearing once. In germline, CDR1 is SEHNR, CDR2 FQNEAQ (reference sequence). The CDR3 is made up of 17 amino acids. The V and J ends lost 4 bases and 0 bases respectively, with 16 bases between them. The rearrangement joins TRBV7-9 to TRBJ1-3; maybe TRBD1 (5 bases). The sequence derives from a man aged 18 to 30 in good health. Some clones in this sample may be carry-over from other donors' samples. Sequencing input: naive CD8+ T cells from PBMCs. CDR3 sequence: CASSSSRDSFSGNTIYF. DNA for the CDR3: TGTGCCAGCAGCTCGTCCCGGGACTCCTTCTCTGGAAACACCATATATTTT.